This is a list of T cell receptor beta chains from one sample in a study of T-cell memory formation after mild COVID-19. TCRdb recomputed calls from the 5' RACE reads with MiXCR, one row per CDR3 protein. The sample has a few hundred thousand distinct CDR3 sequences, 19% seen once; the top ten hold roughly 21%. Input material: PBMCs or a T cell subset sorted from them (not recorded which). The source of these receptors is a man between 18 and 29 years old who had mild COVID-19 (a few samples of this study predate the infection). Cell type and time point are not known. The CDR3 runs from the conserved cysteine through the conserved F or W. Each record gives: V gene, D gene, clone size, J gene, CDR3 protein, CDR3 DNA. A D gene is named only where the DNA matches it firmly. Part of the rows lack a size; the others show once, few, many or a class for expanded clones.

>TRBV7-3|-|-|TRBJ2-1
CASSRITWDPEIFANEQFF
TGTGCCAGCAGCCGGATTACCTGGGACCCGGAAATATTCGCGAATGAGCAGTTCTTC
>TRBV6-2/TRBV6-3|TRBD1|-|TRBJ2-7
CASSYSSRTGYHEQYF
TGTGCCAGCAGTTACTCCTCACGGACAGGGTACCACGAGCAGTACTTC
>TRBV12-3/TRBV12-4|-|many|TRBJ2-2
CASSLRDTGELFF
TGTGCCAGCAGTTTAAGAGACACCGGGGAGCTGTTTTTT
>TRBV2|-|once|TRBJ2-6
CASRGWSGANVLTF
TGTGCCAGCAGGGGCTGGTCTGGGGCCAACGTCCTGACTTTC
>TRBV4-3|-|few|TRBJ2-1
CASSPWESSYNEQFF
TGCGCCAGCAGCCCGTGGGAGAGCTCCTACAATGAGCAGTTCTTC
>TRBV18|TRBD1|few|TRBJ2-3
CASSGLTGGADTQYF
TGTGCCAGCTCGGGTCTGACAGGGGGTGCAGATACGCAGTATTTT
>TRBV3-1|-|-|TRBJ2-5
CASSHRTQQETQYF
TGTGCCAGCAGCCACAGGACTCAACAAGAGACCCAGTACTTC
>TRBV9|TRBD1|few|TRBJ1-1
CASSGGQGASGTEAFF
TGTGCCAGCAGCGGGGGACAGGGGGCTTCGGGCACTGAAGCTTTCTTT
>TRBV4-3|-|few|TRBJ2-6
CASSQVIGAPYYGANVLTF
TGCGCCAGCAGCCAAGTTATAGGCGCCCCGTATTATGGGGCCAACGTCCTGACTTTC
>TRBV7-9|-|-|TRBJ2-7
CASSLANPLEQYF
TGTGCCAGCAGCTTAGCAAACCCGCTCGAGCAGTACTTC
>TRBV25-1|-|few|TRBJ1-2
CASKDGFYGYTF
TGTGCCAGCAAGGACGGATTCTATGGCTACACCTTC
>TRBV13|-|few|TRBJ2-3
CASSLAGQGKDTQYF
TGTGCCAGCAGCTTAGCCGGTCAGGGGAAAGATACGCAGTATTTT
>TRBV12-3/TRBV12-4|-|-|TRBJ1-4
CASSRFGRGRSPSTNEKLFF
TGTGCCAGCAGTCGCTTTGGGCGGGGCCGATCCCCTTCAACTAATGAAAAACTGTTTTTT
>TRBV20-1|TRBD1|few|TRBJ2-1
CSAEDRQLWNEQFF
TGCAGTGCTGAGGACAGGCAACTTTGGAATGAGCAGTTCTTC
>TRBV24-1|TRBD2|few|TRBJ2-1
CATSDSSAGGYNEQFF
TGTGCCACCAGTGATTCCTCAGCGGGGGGGTACAATGAGCAGTTCTTC
>TRBV6-5|TRBD1|-|TRBJ2-6
CASSPRTGDAYSGANVLTF
TGTGCCAGCAGCCCAAGGACAGGGGACGCCTACTCTGGGGCCAACGTCCTGACTTTC
>TRBV7-3|-|-|TRBJ2-1
CASSLRVDNEQFF
TGTGCCAGCAGCTTGCGTGTAGACAATGAGCAGTTCTTC
>TRBV25-1|-|-|TRBJ2-5
CASRFPGQETQYF
TGTGCCAGCAGGTTTCCGGGTCAGGAGACCCAGTACTTC
>TRBV19|TRBD1|many|TRBJ2-4
CASSGTGRMENIQYF
TGTGCCAGTAGTGGGACAGGGAGGATGGAAAACATTCAGTACTTC
>TRBV20-1|TRBD1|-|TRBJ2-3
CSARAHTGGAEDTQYF
TGCAGTGCTAGAGCCCACACAGGGGGCGCGGAAGATACGCAGTATTTT
>TRBV6-2/TRBV6-3|-|few|TRBJ2-1
CASSPTMGVSYEQFF
TGTGCCAGCAGCCCTACTATGGGGGTTTCGTATGAGCAGTTCTTC
>TRBV24-1|-|few|TRBJ1-1
CATSQDLGTEAFF
TGTGCCACCAGCCAGGATCTGGGCACTGAAGCTTTCTTT
>TRBV2|-|many|TRBJ2-1
CASKGRATFRDEQFF
TGTGCCAGCAAGGGTAGGGCCACCTTCAGGGATGAGCAGTTCTTC
>TRBV10-2|-|-|TRBJ2-5
CASSEGLETQYF
TGCGCCAGCAGTGAAGGTCTAGAGACCCAGTACTTC
>TRBV7-9|TRBD1|few|TRBJ2-3
CASSTRTGADTQYF
TGTGCCAGCAGCACCCGGACAGGGGCAGATACGCAGTATTTT
>TRBV5-1|-|-|TRBJ2-5
CASSLHGGTRRPLPETQYF
TGCGCCAGCAGCCTTCACGGGGGCACGAGACGGCCGCTCCCAGAGACCCAGTACTTC
>TRBV18|-|many|TRBJ1-5
CASSETGMSGNQPQHF
TGTGCCAGCTCAGAAACCGGGATGTCGGGCAATCAGCCCCAGCATTTT
>TRBV7-6|-|-|TRBJ2-2
CASSLAGPTGELFF
TGTGCCAGCAGCTTAGCGGGGCCCACCGGGGAGCTGTTTTTT
>TRBV10-3|-|-|TRBJ1-4
CAISEGVTLEKLFF
TGTGCCATCAGTGAGGGGGTGACTCTCGAAAAACTGTTTTTT
>TRBV29-1|-|-|TRBJ2-7
CSVDRGYEQYF
TGCAGCGTTGATCGGGGGTACGAGCAGTACTTC
>TRBV5-1|-|-|TRBJ2-1
CASSLVGSNEQFF
TGCGCCAGCAGCTTGGTCGGTTCCAATGAGCAGTTCTTC
>TRBV7-9|TRBD2|few|TRBJ2-1
CASSLWASGDNEQFF
TGTGCCAGCAGCCTTTGGGCTAGCGGGGACAATGAGCAGTTCTTC
>TRBV6-2/TRBV6-3|-|-|TRBJ1-5
CASGAGKQPQHF
TGTGCCAGCGGGGCAGGTAAGCAGCCCCAGCATTTT
>TRBV5-1|-|-|TRBJ1-2
CASSLAPGNYGYTF
TGCGCCAGCAGCTTGGCCCCGGGGAACTATGGCTACACCTTC
>TRBV24-1|-|-|TRBJ2-1
CATSDPNRAHEQFF
TGTGCCACCAGTGATCCCAACAGGGCCCATGAGCAGTTCTTC
>TRBV2|-|few|TRBJ2-7
CAGGPNYEQYF
TGTGCCGGAGGGCCGAACTACGAGCAGTACTTC
>TRBV7-6|-|-|TRBJ2-5
CASSSSTRARLPQETQYF
TGTGCCAGCAGCTCCTCGACCCGAGCCAGGCTCCCACAAGAGACCCAGTACTTC
>TRBV7-9|TRBD1|-|TRBJ2-2
CAGSLSRGSTGELFF
TGTGCCGGCAGCTTAAGCAGGGGGAGCACCGGGGAGCTGTTTTTT
>TRBV5-1|-|many|TRBJ2-5
CASSSDTQETQYF
TGCGCCAGCAGCTCGGACACCCAAGAGACCCAGTACTTC
>TRBV7-7|-|few|TRBJ2-6
CASSQTSTSAGANVLTF
TGTGCTAGCAGCCAAACAAGCACGAGCGCGGGGGCCAACGTCCTGACTTTC